This TCR beta chain was captured by sequencing in a study of T-cell memory formation after mild COVID-19. For the study at large: Largely, the TCR clusters proved donor specific. Findings of the study overall: Contracting clones localized mainly to CM and EM when CD4+ and mainly to EMRA when CD8+.

TCRdb ran MiXCR on the 5' RACE reads and lists one entry per CDR3 protein. The repertoire holds 150,000 or so distinct CDR3 sequences, roughly 15% seen once, with less than 15% in the top ten. With respect to this clonotype: Its specificity is not known.

The sequence was obtained from an adult woman who had mild COVID-19 (a few samples of this study predate the infection). Cell type and time point are not known. The specimen sequenced was PBMCs or a T cell subset sorted from them (not recorded which).

CDR3 loop: CASSLWGGELFF. DNA of the CDR3: TGTGCCAGCAGCTTATGGGGCGGGGAGCTGTTTTTT. The rearrangement joins TRBV7-3 to TRBJ2-2; no definite D call. Germline CDR1 is SGHTA and CDR2 is FQGTGA. CDR3 length: 12 residues. Trimming removed 2 bases from V and 7 bases from J, with 5 bases in between. Filled out from reference TRBV7-3 and TRBJ2-2, the complete variable domain reads GAGVSQTPSNKVTEKGKYVELRCDPISGHTALYWYRQSLGQGPEFLIYFQGTGAADDSGLPNDRFFAVRPEGSVSTLKIQRTERGDSAVYLCASSLWGGELFFGEGSRLTVL.